The rows below give T cell receptor beta chains drawn from one sample of a study of T cells after yellow fever vaccination. TCRdb analysed the 5' RACE reads with MiXCR anew, one entry per CDR3 protein. The data contain 250,000 to 400,000 distinct CDR3 sequences, approximately 4% of them singletons. This material consisted of PBMCs, taken 5 days after the yellow fever booster vaccination. The receptors were gathered from a man aged 18-30 years who received the YFV17D yellow fever vaccine. Both conserved end residues are part of each CDR3. A D gene is named only where the DNA matches it firmly. Part of the rows lack a size; the others show once, few, many or a class for expanded clones.

>TRBJ2-5|few|TRBV4-1|TRBD2
CASSQDGSGGAFETQYF
TGCGCCAGCAGCCAAGATGGGAGCGGGGGGGCGTTTGAGACCCAGTACTTC
>TRBJ2-5|many|TRBV5-1|.
CASSLGAAPKTQYF
TGCGCCAGCAGCCTAGGGGCGGCCCCGAAGACCCAGTACTTC
>TRBJ1-3|.|TRBV20-1|.
CSASKTESGNTIYF
TGCAGTGCTAGCAAGACAGAATCTGGAAACACCATATATTTT
>TRBJ1-5|few|TRBV7-2|TRBD1
CASSDHRGEQPQHF
TGTGCCAGCAGCGACCACAGGGGGGAACAGCCCCAGCATTTT
>TRBJ2-1|.|TRBV6-2/TRBV6-3|.
CASSYRQSAYNEQFF
TGTGCCAGCAGTTACCGACAGTCTGCCTACAATGAGCAGTTCTTC
>TRBJ1-2|few|TRBV9|.
CASSVDRYGYTF
TGTGCCAGCAGCGTAGATCGGTATGGCTACACCTTC
>TRBJ1-4|few|TRBV20-1|.
CSAPFGGGVSEKLFF
TGCAGTGCCCCGTTTGGGGGGGGCGTAAGTGAAAAACTGTTTTTT
>TRBJ1-5|many|TRBV7-9|.
CASSSRGSEPQHF
TGTGCCAGCAGCTCAAGGGGAAGTGAGCCCCAGCATTTT
>TRBJ1-5|few|TRBV15|TRBD1
CATSRDRGGSGQPQHF
TGTGCCACCAGCAGGGACAGGGGGGGCAGCGGGCAGCCCCAGCATTTT
>TRBJ2-1|many|TRBV5-4|.
CASSSSDWSSYNEQFF
TGTGCCAGCAGCTCCAGCGACTGGAGCTCCTACAATGAGCAGTTCTTC
>TRBJ1-4|many|TRBV5-1|.
CASSLGQSSANEKLFF
TGCGCCAGCAGCTTGGGACAGTCTTCAGCTAATGAAAAACTGTTTTTT
>TRBJ2-5|few|TRBV12-3/TRBV12-4|TRBD1
CASSTGTGGEETQYF
TGTGCCAGCAGTACCGGGACAGGGGGCGAAGAGACCCAGTACTTC
>TRBJ1-1|many|TRBV5-1|.
CASSLGSNTEAFF
TGCGCCAGCAGCTTGGGAAGTAACACTGAAGCTTTCTTT
>TRBJ2-1|.|TRBV9|.
CASRGKGMDEQFF
TGTGCCAGCAGAGGGAAGGGGATGGATGAGCAGTTCTTC
>TRBJ2-5|many|TRBV5-6|.
CASSFGGKETQYF
TGTGCCAGCAGCTTTGGCGGGAAAGAGACCCAGTACTTC
>TRBJ2-5|many|TRBV7-8|.
CASSLSREETQYF
TGTGCCAGCAGCTTAAGCAGGGAAGAGACCCAGTACTTC
>TRBJ2-1|.|TRBV6-5|TRBD2
CASRRAGTSVDEQFF
TGTGCCAGCAGACGAGCCGGGACTAGCGTTGACGAGCAGTTCTTC
>TRBJ1-5|many|TRBV6-5|TRBD1
CASAPDRGSNQPQHF
TGTGCCAGTGCGCCGGACAGGGGCAGCAATCAGCCCCAGCATTTT
>TRBJ2-2|.|TRBV5-4|.
CASRRGGTNTGELFF
TGTGCCAGCAGACGCGGCGGTACGAACACCGGGGAGCTGTTTTTT
>TRBJ1-1|.|TRBV19|.
CASSIGLQNTEAFF
TGTGCCAGTAGTATTGGGCTCCAGAACACTGAAGCTTTCTTT
>TRBJ2-1|many|TRBV12-3/TRBV12-4|.
CASSFGDHFYNEQFF
TGTGCCAGCAGTTTCGGGGACCATTTCTACAATGAGCAGTTCTTC
>TRBJ2-3|.|TRBV4-3|.
CASSQGVASTDTQYF
TGCGCCAGCAGCCAAGGGGTAGCCTCCACAGATACGCAGTATTTT
>TRBJ2-5|.|TRBV21-1|.
CASSLQARCF
TGTGCCAGCAGTCTGCAGGCCAGATGCTTC
>TRBJ1-5|.|TRBV3-1|TRBD1
CASSQDIRGRGQPQHF
TGTGCCAGCAGCCAAGATATTAGGGGGCGCGGTCAGCCCCAGCATTTT
>TRBJ1-3|many|TRBV7-9|.
CASSPKIRTAGNTIYF
TGTGCCAGCAGCCCTAAGATCCGGACAGCGGGAAACACCATATATTTT
>TRBJ2-6|.|TRBV18|.
CASSPGSRGGANVLTF
TGTGCCAGCTCACCAGGGTCCCGCGGGGGGGCCAACGTCCTGACTTTC
>TRBJ1-1|.|TRBV7-3|.
CASSQSYGTEAFF
TGTGCCAGCAGCCAATCGTATGGGACTGAAGCTTTCTTT
>TRBJ2-5|.|TRBV7-6|.
CASSPITGFQETQYF
TGTGCCAGCAGCCCAATCACGGGATTCCAAGAGACCCAGTACTTC
>TRBJ2-2|many|TRBV5-6|TRBD2
CASSSPSGGANTGELFF
TGTGCCAGCAGCTCACCTAGCGGGGGAGCGAACACCGGGGAGCTGTTTTTT
>TRBJ2-3|.|TRBV20-1|TRBD2
CSAIAGGPGTDTQYF
TGCAGTGCTATAGCGGGGGGGCCTGGAACAGATACGCAGTATTTT
>TRBJ1-1|.|TRBV4-3|.
CASSQEGFGGDNTEAFF
TGCGCCAGCAGCCAAGAAGGCTTTGGAGGGGATAACACTGAAGCTTTCTTT
>TRBJ1-3|few|TRBV6-6|.
CASSSVGGNPSGNTIYF
TGTGCCAGCAGTTCAGTTGGAGGGAACCCCTCTGGAAACACCATATATTTT
>TRBJ2-3|many|TRBV5-1|.
CASSLGADRTDTQYF
TGCGCCAGCAGCTTGGGGGCAGACCGCACAGATACGCAGTATTTT
>TRBJ2-7|few|TRBV12-3/TRBV12-4|.
CASFWTPYEQYF
TGTGCCAGTTTTTGGACACCCTACGAGCAGTACTTC
>TRBJ2-1|many|TRBV4-2|.
CASSQVFPGNAYNEQFF
TGTGCCAGCAGCCAAGTCTTCCCCGGAAATGCCTACAATGAGCAGTTCTTC
>TRBJ1-1|many|TRBV21-1|.
CASSKGGTEAFF
TGTGCCAGCAGCAAAGGGGGCACTGAAGCTTTCTTT
>TRBJ1-1|few|TRBV3-1|.
CASSQGVERREAFF
TGTGCCAGCAGCCAAGGGGTTGAGCGGAGGGAAGCTTTCTTT
>TRBJ2-2|.|TRBV19|.
CASSIAAYTGELFF
TGTGCCAGTAGTATAGCAGCCTACACCGGGGAGCTGTTTTTT
>TRBJ2-1|.|TRBV29-1|.
CSVERTGPQREQFF
TGCAGCGTCGAACGGACTGGCCCCCAACGTGAGCAGTTCTTC
>TRBJ2-5|many|TRBV2|.
CASSDGGPQYF
TGTGCCAGCAGTGACGGGGGTCCCCAGTACTTC
>TRBJ1-5|few|TRBV6-1|.
CASRHRGGADQPQHF
TGTGCCAGCAGACATCGTGGGGGGGCGGATCAGCCCCAGCATTTT
>TRBJ2-1|.|TRBV24-1|.
CATSEGARDEQFF
TGTGCCACCAGTGAGGGGGCCAGGGATGAGCAGTTCTTC
>TRBJ2-1|.|TRBV3-1|.
CASSQITSEQFF
TGTGCCAGCAGCCAGATAACGTCAGAGCAGTTCTTC
>TRBJ1-5|large|TRBV6-2/TRBV6-3|.
CASSAGAGNQPQHF
TGTGCCAGCAGTGCAGGGGCAGGCAATCAGCCCCAGCATTTT
>TRBJ1-4|many|TRBV29-1|.
CSVLSEEKLFF
TGCAGCGTTTTAAGTGAGGAAAAACTGTTTTTT
>TRBJ1-1|.|TRBV20-1|.
CSARPQDPENTEAFF
TGCAGTGCTAGACCTCAGGACCCCGAAAACACTGAAGCTTTCTTT
>TRBJ2-3|many|TRBV4-2|TRBD2
CASSQEGLATDTQYF
TGTGCCAGCAGCCAAGAGGGACTAGCGACAGATACGCAGTATTTT
>TRBJ2-3|many|TRBV5-1|.
CASSSASTDTQYF
TGCGCCAGCAGCTCCGCTAGCACAGATACGCAGTATTTT
>TRBJ2-7|many|TRBV20-1|.
CSASVPSGAYEQYF
TGCAGTGCTAGTGTCCCGTCGGGAGCCTACGAGCAGTACTTC
>TRBJ2-1|few|TRBV28|.
CASSGPYYEQFF
TGTGCCAGCAGTGGCCCGTACTATGAGCAGTTCTTC
>TRBJ2-5|.|TRBV5-6|TRBD2
CASSLDHGGARQETQYF
TGTGCCAGCAGCTTGGACCACGGGGGGGCCCGTCAAGAGACCCAGTACTTC
>TRBJ1-1|many|TRBV7-9|.
CASSLGWGGGTEAFF
TGTGCCAGCAGCTTAGGTTGGGGGGGAGGAACTGAAGCTTTCTTT
>TRBJ2-1|many|TRBV7-8|.
CASSLDRYNEQFF
TGTGCCAGCAGCTTAGACAGATACAATGAGCAGTTCTTC
>TRBJ2-4|many|TRBV30|TRBD1
CAWSLTGGKNIQYF
TGTGCCTGGAGTCTTACAGGGGGCAAAAACATTCAGTACTTC
>TRBJ2-2|.|TRBV3-1|.
CASSRGGDGELFF
TGTGCCAGCAGCCGCGGTGGGGACGGGGAGCTGTTTTTT
>TRBJ1-5|few|TRBV9|.
CASSVEGSNQPQHF
TGTGCCAGCAGCGTAGAGGGTAGCAATCAGCCCCAGCATTTT
>TRBJ1-2|few|TRBV27|.
CASSSLGSYYGYTF
TGTGCCAGCAGTTCCCTGGGGTCCTACTATGGCTACACCTTC